The entry below describes one TCR beta chain. This entry belongs to a study of blood T cell repertoires in COVID-19. Clones were sequenced by immunoSEQ multiplex PCR, and TCRdb holds only the in-frame ones, with some missing. The sample lists about 400,000 clones, approximately 91% occurring once. This CDR3 is 15 amino acids long. In germline, CDR1 is SGDLS, CDR2 YYNGEE. V shed 2 bases and J shed 3 bases, with 12 bases lying between them. Residents of about two dozen US areas, aged roughly 18 to 89 years, made up the participants. The sequenced sample consisted of PBMCs or T cells enriched from blood (not recorded which). The source is a middle-aged woman with acute COVID-19. This sequence joins TRBV9 and TRBJ1-3, with D possibly matching TRBD1 (6 bases). CDR3 sequence (DNA): TGTGCCAGCAGCGTTAACAGGGAGAGTGGAAACACCATATATTTT. Amino acid sequence: CASSVNRESGNTIYF.